This T cell receptor (beta chain) was obtained from a study of T cell clones after liver transplantation. Study summary: TCRbeta sequencing after a pre-transplant mixed lymphocyte reaction identified graft-donor-reactive clones, later tracked in post-transplant blood. Tolerance: complete withdrawal held at least one year, liver enzymes staying within twice normal. Without induction therapy, subjects received standard immunosuppression until 12-24 months post-transplant.

Method: immunoSEQ multiplex PCR; TCRdb's copy keeps in-frame clones and lacks some. The sample lists over 60,000 clones, under 90% occurring once. CD3+CD4+ and CD3+CD8+ cells were FACS-sorted from thawed unstimulated PBMCs. The receptor was isolated from a human donor who received a liver transplant. Here the sequenced sample was CD4+ T cells from blood, taken before liver transplant.

CDR3 nucleotides: TGTGCCAGCAGTTACACAGGTGGCGGCAATCAGCCCCAGCATTTT. Amino acids: CASSYTGGGNQPQHF. The chain has TRBV6-6 and TRBJ1-5; TRBD1 is a possible D gene (5 bases). Trimming pared 2 bases from V and 2 bases from J, leaving 10 bases between. Germline CDR1 is MNHNY and CDR2 is SVGAGI (reference sequence). The CDR3 runs to 15 residues.